This T cell receptor (beta chain) was identified during a study of T cell responses to AZD1222 COVID-19 vaccine. Study information: Second-dose timings of about 4 or about 12 weeks were pooled.

Measured with immunoSEQ multiplex PCR; TCRdb has only the in-frame clones, and not every one. The sample records fewer than 120,000 clones, around 82% being singletons. General study points: The CD4 TCRs associated with vaccination extended across spike and predominated at 160-218 and 743-854. Only 5 or 6 individuals given AZD1222 were seropositive at baseline. Variant regions that are unmutated are reportedly the target of nearly half of spike-specific TCRs.

CDR1 is LGHNA, CDR2 YSLEER, per germline. The CDR3 is made up of 16 amino acids. V was cut by 3 bases and J by 5 bases, with 19 bases left in between. Concerning this clone itself: Antigen specificity is unknown.

The origin of this receptor is an adult in good health. This chain connects TRBV4-3 to TRBJ2-5; either TRBD1 or TRBD2 may supply D (5 bases each). The specimen was peripheral blood, collected on day 0 of AZD1222 vaccination. In nucleotides, the CDR3 is TGCGCCAGCAGCCATGGGGCCGGGGCCAGAGCCGAGACCCAGTACTTC. Protein product: CASSHGAGARAETQYF.